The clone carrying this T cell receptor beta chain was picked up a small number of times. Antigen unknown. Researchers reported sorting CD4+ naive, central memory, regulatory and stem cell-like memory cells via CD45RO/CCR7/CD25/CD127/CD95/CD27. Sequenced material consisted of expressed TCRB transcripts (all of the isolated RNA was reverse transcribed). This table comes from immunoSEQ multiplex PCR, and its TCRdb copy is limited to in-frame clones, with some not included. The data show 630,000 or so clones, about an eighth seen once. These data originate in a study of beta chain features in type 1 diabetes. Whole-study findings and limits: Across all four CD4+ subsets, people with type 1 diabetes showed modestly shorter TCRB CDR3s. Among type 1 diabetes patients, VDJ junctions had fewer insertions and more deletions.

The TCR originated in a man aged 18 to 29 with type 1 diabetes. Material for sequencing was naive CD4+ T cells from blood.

The CDR3 region has the DNA TGTGCCAGCAGGACAGGGCGCCTAACCTACGAGCAGTACTTC. Its translation is CASRTGRLTYEQYF. The V gene is TRBV7-2, the J gene TRBJ2-7; 7 bases agree with TRBD1. The V and J ends lost 6 bases and 2 bases, in that order; junction bases with no gene match: 7. Per germline, CDR1 SGHTA and CDR2 FQGNSA. This CDR3 contains 14 residues.